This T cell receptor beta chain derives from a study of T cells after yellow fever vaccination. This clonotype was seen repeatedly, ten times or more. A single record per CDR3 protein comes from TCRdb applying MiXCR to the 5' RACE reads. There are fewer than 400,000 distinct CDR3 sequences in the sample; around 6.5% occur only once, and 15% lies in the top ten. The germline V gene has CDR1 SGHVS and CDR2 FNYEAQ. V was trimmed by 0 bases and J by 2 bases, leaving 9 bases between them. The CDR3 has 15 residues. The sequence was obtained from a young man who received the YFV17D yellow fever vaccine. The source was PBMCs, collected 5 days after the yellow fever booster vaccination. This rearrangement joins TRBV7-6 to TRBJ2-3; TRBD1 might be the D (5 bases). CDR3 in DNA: TGTGCCAGCAGCTTAGCGTTGGGGCCCACAGATACGCAGTATTTT. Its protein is CASSLALGPTDTQYF.